This T cell receptor (beta chain) was recovered during a study of PD-1 blockade in classical Hodgkin lymphoma. Study-level findings and limits: Patients starting nivolumab less than 1 year after ASCT had lower diversity and were excluded from later analyses. Similar baseline diversity was found in complete responders and newly diagnosed patients.

Time point denoted: cycle 4 day 1 (C4D1), after more than five weeks of nivolumab. Each of the patients experienced relapse following autologous stem cell transplantation, and their brentuximab vedotin exposure differed. Germline CDR1 is LNHDA and CDR2 is SQIVND (reference sequence). The CDR3 spans 13 residues. J gave up 8 bases and V 5 bases, and 6 bases lay outside the gene matches. This clone was seen at least ten times. Its antigen is unknown. Only in-frame clones appear in the TCRdb table, and some are missing; sequencing was by immunoSEQ multiplex PCR. Of roughly 100,000 clones listed, over 75% are singletons.

The TCR was taken from a human donor with classical Hodgkin lymphoma. The material sequenced was peripheral blood mononuclear cells (PBMCs), taken before the fourth cycle of nivolumab. This chain connects TRBV19 to TRBJ1-2, with 9 bases matching TRBD1. CDR3 in amino acids: CASSFRDRDGYTF. CDR3 in DNA: TGTGCCAGTAGTTTCCGGGACAGGGACGGCTACACCTTC.